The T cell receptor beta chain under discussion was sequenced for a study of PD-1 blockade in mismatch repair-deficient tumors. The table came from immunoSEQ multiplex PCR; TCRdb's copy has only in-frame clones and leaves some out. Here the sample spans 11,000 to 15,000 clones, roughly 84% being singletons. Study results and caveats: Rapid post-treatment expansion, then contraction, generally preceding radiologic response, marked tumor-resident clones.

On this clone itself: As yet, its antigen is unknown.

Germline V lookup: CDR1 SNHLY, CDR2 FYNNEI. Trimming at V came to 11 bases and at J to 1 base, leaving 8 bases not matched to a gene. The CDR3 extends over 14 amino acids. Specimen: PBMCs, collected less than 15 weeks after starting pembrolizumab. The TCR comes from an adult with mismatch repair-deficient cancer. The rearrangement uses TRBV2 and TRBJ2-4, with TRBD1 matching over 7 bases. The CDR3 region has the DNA TGTGCCGTATACACAGGGGACGCCAAAAACATTCAGTACTTC. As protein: CAVYTGDAKNIQYF.